This T cell receptor (beta chain) was recorded in a study of blood T cells in healthy people across ages. Germline V gene lookup returns CDR1 DFQATT and CDR2 SNEGSKA (reference sequence). The germline V and J ends were trimmed by 1 base and 7 bases, with 6 bases remaining between them. This CDR3 spans 11 amino acids. Through a sample-barcoded 5' primer and a J-beta primer mix, a second PCR was run for about 6 to 11 cycles. One entry per CDR3 protein, called by TCRdb with MiXCR from the 5' RACE reads. Among around 940,000 distinct CDR3 sequences listed, roughly 51% were seen once. Study outcomes and limitations: Any changes in expanded clonotypes were possibly confounded, as donor CMV status remained unknown. The study could not conclusively compare naive and antigen-experienced cells, given its unsorted PBMCs. Long-lived donors carried more naive CD4+ cells and greater diversity than aged donors.

PBMCs numbering at least 6 million were isolated per sample. Concerning this clonotype: Its specificity is not known.

The sequence was obtained from a woman aged 60-75 years in good health. The rearrangement links TRBV20-1 to TRBJ2-3; D gene ambiguous. The source material was blood. CDR3 loop: CSARVAYTQYF. CDR3 DNA: TGCAGTGCTAGAGTCGCCTATACGCAGTATTTT.